This passage covers 16 T cell receptor beta chains from one sample sequenced in a study of long-term antiretroviral therapy in people with HIV. Survey-level resolution applied to immunoSEQ assay v3.0. Clones were read by immunoSEQ multiplex PCR, and TCRdb kept only the in-frame ones, dropping some. Among about 18,000 clones listed, 78% were seen once. The material was unsorted PBMCs, obtained 0.3 years after starting antiretroviral therapy. The source of these receptors is a woman aged 50 to 65 with HIV.

The gene calls are TRBV11-2 and TRBJ2-2; D is possibly TRBD1 or TRBD2 (6 bases each). There are 13 residues in the CDR3. CDR1 is SGHAT and CDR2 is FQNNGV in the germline V gene. V lost 8 bases and J lost 7, with 14 bases in between. The CDR3 here is CASRWGADGELFF. The CDR3 DNA sequence: TGTGCCAGCCGGTGGGGGGCTGACGGGGAGCTGTTTTTT.

The gene calls are TRBV30 and TRBJ2-5; 8 bases line up with TRBD1. The V and J ends lost 0 bases and 6 bases, in that order; junction bases with no gene match: 6. The germline CDR1 and CDR2 sequences are GTSNPN and SVGIG (reference sequence). The CDR3 contains 14 residues. CDR3 region: CAWSVTGGLKTQYF. Here the CDR3 DNA reads TGTGCCTGGAGTGTAACAGGGGGTTTGAAGACCCAGTACTTC.

The chain combines TRBV18 with TRBJ1-3; D call uncertain. CDR1 and CDR2 from the germline V gene are KGHSH and LQKENI. This CDR3 has 16 amino acids. The V end was cut by 0 bases, the J end by 3 bases, with 12 bases between. CDR3: CASSPPPLGHGNTIYF. The CDR3 nucleotides are TGTGCCAGCTCACCACCGCCCTTGGGCCATGGAAACACCATATATTTT. Full variable domain (remainder filled in from reference TRBV18 and TRBJ1-3): NAGVMQNPRHLVRRRGQEARLRCSPMKGHSHVYWYRQLPEEGLKFMVYLQKENIIDESGMPKERFSAEFPKEGPSILRIQQVVRGDSAAYFCASSPPPLGHGNTIYFGEGSWLTVV.

The chain has TRBV30 and TRBJ2-1; tentatively, D is TRBD2 (7 bases). Per germline, CDR1 GTSNPN and CDR2 SVGIG (reference sequence). The CDR3 is made up of 18 amino acids. Trimming shortened V by 0 bases and J by 7 bases, and 25 bases separated the two germline ends. Written as DNA, the CDR3 is TGTGCCTGGAGTGTATCGTTTATGAGGGAGGGGGACGGGAATGAGCAGTTCTTC. It yields the protein CAWSVSFMREGDGNEQFF.

In its sample, this clone was seen a few times. J is TRBJ1-6 and V is TRBV7-6; D remains unclear. CDR1 is SGHVS, CDR2 FNYEAQ, per germline. Trimming stripped 1 base from V and 8 bases from J, with 9 bases between. The CDR3 contains 14 residues. The DNA of the CDR3 is TGTGCCAGCAGCTTAGAGAAGGGCGATTCACCCCTCCACTTT. It translates to CASSLEKGDSPLHF.

This chain connects TRBV5-1 to TRBJ2-3; a weak D match, TRBD1 (5 bases). Germline V gene data show CDR1 as SGHRS and CDR2 as YFSETQ. Trimming stripped 2 bases from V and 2 bases from J, with 9 bases between. The CDR3 is 14 amino acids. Written as DNA, the CDR3 is TGCGCCAGCAGCTTCAGCAGGGACACAGATACGCAGTATTTT. This translates into CASSFSRDTDTQYF.

The CDR3 sequence is CASSRTHVGGVTQNEKLFF. The CDR3 bases are TGTGCCAGCAGCCGGACGCATGTGGGGGGCGTGACTCAAAATGAAAAACTGTTTTTT. V usage is TRBV5-5 and J usage is TRBJ1-4, with D tentatively TRBD1 (6 bases). In germline, CDR1 is SGHKS, CDR2 YYEKEE (reference sequence). CDR3 length equals 19 residues. V lost 4 bases to trimming and J lost 5 bases, with 27 bases between them.

The chain has TRBV7-3 and TRBJ2-3; the D gene could be TRBD1 or TRBD2 (5 bases each). CDR1 SGHTA and CDR2 FQGTGA come from the germline V gene. V lost 1 base and J 6 bases, leaving 8 bases between the germline ends. The CDR3 length is 13 residues. CDR3 bases: TGTGCCAGCAGCTTAATCGGGGCGGATACGCAGTATTTT. The encoded protein is CASSLIGADTQYF.

The J gene is TRBJ1-2, the V gene TRBV19; TRBD1 matches at 10 bases. V dropped 5 bases and J dropped 4; count of bases not matched to a gene: 7. Per the germline V gene, CDR1 is LNHDA and CDR2 is SQIVND (reference sequence). This CDR3 has 15 residues. The CDR3 is CASSSRGQGPYGYTF. The CDR3 nucleotides read TGTGCCAGTAGTTCGAGGGGACAGGGGCCCTATGGCTACACCTTC.

The CDR3 spells CASSGARVGYGYTF. DNA for the CDR3: TGTGCCAGCAGTGGGGCAAGGGTGGGCTATGGCTACACCTTC. This sequence joins TRBV6-1 and TRBJ1-2; D is ambiguous. Trimming took 4 bases from V and 4 from J, leaving 13 bases between them. This CDR3 has 14 residues. CDR1 and CDR2 from the germline V gene are MNHNS and SASEGT.

The chain has TRBV5-6 and TRBJ1-2, with D unresolved. Looked up from germline, CDR1 is SGHDT and CDR2 is YYEEEE. Trimming cost V 0 bases and J 3 bases, with 9 bases left between them. The CDR3 loop spans 14 amino acids. The CDR3 spells CASSLGRSDYGYTF. In nucleotides, the CDR3 is TGTGCCAGCAGCTTGGGTAGGTCCGACTATGGCTACACCTTC.

The chain is built from TRBV4-1 and TRBJ1-6; D is undetermined. This CDR3 spans 15 amino acids. The germline CDR1 and CDR2 sequences are MGHRA and YSYEKL. V lost 0 bases to trimming and J lost 6 bases, with 9 bases between them. CDR3 protein: CASSQDTPSNSPLHF. CDR3 DNA: TGCGCCAGCAGCCAAGATACACCGAGTAATTCACCCCTCCACTTT.

This clone was seen only a few times. The rearrangement joins TRBV19 to TRBJ1-1; no definite D call. The CDR3 is 11 residues long. Per the germline V gene, CDR1 is LNHDA and CDR2 is SQIVND (reference sequence). The V end lost 4 bases, the J end lost 10 bases, and 10 bases lay between the germline ends. CDR3 loop: CASSRHDGAFF. CDR3 nucleotide sequence: TGTGCCAGTAGTAGACATGACGGAGCTTTCTTT.

The DNA of the CDR3 is TGTGCCAGCAGTTACTTCCTAGCGGGGGCGCGGGAGCTGTTTTTT. Encoded protein: CASSYFLAGARELFF. The chain employs TRBV6-5 and TRBJ2-2; TRBD2 aligns across 10 bases. In germline, CDR1 is MNHEY, CDR2 SVGAGI. V shed 1 base and J 9 bases; nucleotides not matched to a gene: 5. The CDR3 totals 15 residues.

The chain carries TRBV29-1 and TRBJ1-1, with a tentative D call TRBD1 (5 bases). V was shortened by 0 bases and J by 10 bases, with 21 bases between the two germline ends. Germline assignment: CDR1 SQVTM and CDR2 ANQGSEA. This CDR3 is 15 amino acids long. CDR3: CSVEEHNLWWDVAFF. The CDR3 coding sequence is TGCAGCGTTGAAGAACATAACCTTTGGTGGGACGTAGCTTTCTTT.

The rearrangement links TRBV7-3 to TRBJ2-1; 12 nucleotides line up with TRBD2. Germline V gene sequence: CDR1 SGHTA, CDR2 FQGTGA. With 2 bases clipped from V and 6 bases from J, the junction kept 5 bases outside the gene matches. This CDR3 contains 16 residues. CDR3: CASSLWPSGGANEQFF. Here the CDR3 DNA reads TGTGCCAGCAGCTTATGGCCTAGCGGGGGGGCCAATGAGCAGTTCTTC.